Presented here are 30 T cell receptor beta chains from one specimen sequenced in a study of blood T cell repertoires in COVID-19. Profiling relied on immunoSEQ multiplex PCR, and the TCRdb table lists in-frame clones only, not all of them. The sample has 160,000 or so clones, 80% seen once. Material: PBMCs or T cells enriched from blood (not recorded which). Receptor source: a woman in her sixties or seventies who had recovered from COVID-19.

In its sample, this clone was seen once. The J gene is TRBJ1-6, the V gene TRBV30, with unresolved D. The CDR3 covers 11 residues. Germline V gene lookup returns CDR1 GTSNPN and CDR2 SVGIG (reference sequence). The V end was cut by 5 bases, the J end by 7 bases, with 6 bases between. The CDR3 nucleotides read TGTGCCTGGGGACTGAATTCACCCCTCCACTTT. This encodes CAWGLNSPLHF.

This clone was detected only a few times. The rearrangement uses TRBV6-5 and TRBJ1-2, with a tentative D call TRBD1 (6 bases). Trimming pared 10 bases from V and 0 bases from J, leaving 18 bases between. Germline lookup yields CDR1 MNHEY and CDR2 SVGAGI. The CDR3 spans 15 residues. The CDR3, as DNA: TGTGCCACACGGCAGGGGTTTGGGGCTAACTATGGCTACACCTTC. Amino acids: CATRQGFGANYGYTF.

The V and J genes are TRBV11-2 and TRBJ1-2; the match to TRBD1 covers 7 bases. Losses at the gene ends were 4 bases for V and 5 bases for J; bases not matched to a gene: 10. This CDR3 has 15 amino acids. In germline, CDR1 is SGHAT, CDR2 FQNNGV. Here the CDR3 reads CASSSPKQGRYGYTF. The CDR3 nucleotides are TGTGCCAGCAGCTCCCCTAAACAGGGGAGGTATGGCTACACCTTC.

This chain uses TRBV27 with TRBJ2-7, with TRBD2 as a possible D gene (7 bases). Trimming stripped 3 bases from V and 3 bases from J, with 12 bases between. Looked up from germline, CDR1 is MNHEY and CDR2 is SMNVEV (reference sequence). CDR3 length: 14 amino acids. CDR3 in DNA: TGTGCCAGCAGTTTTGCGGGGGCCTTCTACGAGCAGTACTTC. Translating gives CASSFAGAFYEQYF.

The sample holds a few counts of this clone. This chain joins TRBV10-3 and TRBJ2-3; the match to TRBD2 covers 8 bases. Germline V gene sequence: CDR1 ENHRY, CDR2 SYGVKD. J was trimmed by 6 bases and V by 3 bases; bases with no gene match: 5. CDR3 length: 14 residues. CDR3 DNA: TGTGCCATCAGTGATCGGGGGGGCCCGGATACGCAGTATTTT. Residues: CAISDRGGPDTQYF.

The chain links TRBV18 to TRBJ1-2, with D unclear. Germline V gene lookup returns CDR1 KGHSH and CDR2 LQKENI. This CDR3 has 14 residues. Trimming took 0 bases from V and 5 from J, leaving 10 bases between them. This CDR3 is CASSPPLTDYGYTF. CDR3 sequence (DNA): TGTGCCAGCTCACCACCGCTAACAGATTATGGCTACACCTTC.

The chain carries TRBV4-2 and TRBJ1-6; D might be TRBD1 (5 bases). Deletions cut 1 base from V and 8 bases from J, with 9 bases between. Germline assignment: CDR1 LGHNA and CDR2 YNFKEQ. The CDR3 has 14 amino acids. The CDR3 nucleotides are TGTGCCAGCAGCCAAGGGGGCAACGATTCACCCCTCCACTTT. It yields the protein CASSQGGNDSPLHF.

The V gene is TRBV27, the J gene TRBJ1-1, with a weak D call TRBD1 (5 bases). V was shortened by 8 bases and J by 1 base, with 11 bases between the two germline ends. The V gene's germline CDR1 is MNHEY and CDR2 SMNVEV (reference sequence). This CDR3 region has 13 residues. DNA for the CDR3: TGTGCCAGCTGCTACAGGACGAACACTGAAGCTTTCTTT. Translating gives CASCYRTNTEAFF.

This chain connects TRBV4-1 to TRBJ1-1; D unclear. CDR1 is MGHRA and CDR2 is YSYEKL in the germline V gene. The CDR3 totals 16 residues. The V end was cut by 0 bases, the J end by 4 bases, with 15 bases between. Here the CDR3 DNA reads TGCGCCAGCAGCCAAGAGGTAACCCTCCGGGGCACTGAAGCTTTCTTT. It is translated as CASSQEVTLRGTEAFF.

This sequence joins TRBV7-9 and TRBJ2-7, with TRBD1 identical over 8 bases. With V trimmed by 6 bases and J by 5 bases, 6 bases remained unmatched. The germline gives CDR1 SEHNR, CDR2 FQNEAQ (reference sequence). The CDR3 is made up of 13 amino acids. CDR3 sequence reads: CASRGRTGHEQYF. As DNA, the CDR3 is TGTGCCAGCAGAGGCCGGACAGGGCACGAGCAGTACTTC.

V and J are TRBV9 and TRBJ1-4; the D is unclear. The V end was cut by 0 bases, the J end by 0 bases, with 6 bases between. The CDR3 consists of 15 residues. Per germline, CDR1 SGDLS and CDR2 YYNGEE. The CDR3 DNA reads TGTGCCAGCAGCGTAGACCAGGCAACTAATGAAAAACTGTTTTTT. Its translation: CASSVDQATNEKLFF.

The rearrangement joins TRBV7-7 to TRBJ2-7, with 10 bases fitting TRBD1. CDR3 length: 13 amino acids. V shed 5 bases, J shed 7 bases, and the junction held 5 bases outside the gene matches. Germline CDR1 reads SSHAT; CDR2 reads FNYEAQ (reference sequence). Here the CDR3 reads CASSPQGQGEQYF. The CDR3 DNA sequence: TGTGCCAGCAGCCCGCAGGGACAGGGGGAGCAGTACTTC.

This clone was recorded a few times. The gene calls are TRBV5-1 and TRBJ1-1, with a weak D call TRBD1 (5 bases). Trimming stripped 2 bases from V and 6 bases from J, with 14 bases between. Germline-derived CDR1 and CDR2 are SGHRS and YFSETQ. The length of the CDR3 is 14 residues. The CDR3 DNA sequence: TGCGCCAGCAGCTTACGGTTCAGGGAGGCTGAAGCTTTCTTT. Its translation is CASSLRFREAEAFF.

The sample holds a few counts of this clone. V gene TRBV10-3 combines with J gene TRBJ2-7; 7 bases match TRBD1. V gave up 4 bases and J gave up 4 bases; unmatched junction bases: 1. The CDR3 has 12 residues. Germline lookup yields CDR1 ENHRY and CDR2 SYGVKD. CDR3 coding DNA: TGTGCCATCAGTGGGGGACAGTACGAGCAGTACTTC. Its protein product is CAISGGQYEQYF.

The chain employs TRBV6-5 and TRBJ2-7; D is unresolved. Per germline, CDR1 MNHEY and CDR2 SVGAGI. Between the trimmed V and J ends, which lost 0 bases and 4 bases, there was a span of 7 bases. This CDR3 contains 13 residues. CDR3 sequence reads: CASSYSTDYEQYF. The CDR3, as DNA: TGTGCCAGCAGTTACTCGACTGATTACGAGCAGTACTTC.

The count of this clone is one. The chain couples TRBV24-1 to TRBJ2-3, with a possible D match to TRBD1 (6 bases). CDR3 length: 16 residues. V lost 1 base to trimming and J lost 5 bases, with 15 bases between them. The germline V gene encodes CDR1 KGHDR and CDR2 SFDVKD. CDR3 in amino acids: CATSDFGGADGDTQYF. CDR3 sequence (DNA): TGTGCCACCAGTGATTTTGGGGGCGCAGACGGAGATACGCAGTATTTT.

J is TRBJ2-5 and V is TRBV5-1; D may be TRBD2 (6 bases). The CDR3 is 15 residues long. Germline CDR1 reads SGHRS; CDR2 reads YFSETQ. The germline V and J ends were trimmed by 4 bases and 2 bases, with 15 bases remaining between them. The CDR3 loop is CASSRSSGVQETQYF. CDR3 coding DNA: TGCGCCAGCAGCCGCTCCTCGGGGGTTCAAGAGACCCAGTACTTC.

Only one count was recorded for this clone. The V gene is TRBV19, the J gene TRBJ1-5, with D possibly matching TRBD1 (5 bases). In germline, CDR1 is LNHDA, CDR2 SQIVND (reference sequence). Trimming removed 7 bases from V and 3 bases from J, with 13 bases in between. CDR3 length: 14 amino acids. CDR3 nucleotide sequence: TGTGCCAGTAAGGACATATCCTTCAATCAGCCCCAGCATTTT. Residues: CASKDISFNQPQHF. Supplemented by reference TRBV19 and TRBJ1-5, the full variable domain reads DGGITQSPKYLFRKEGQNVTLSCEQNLNHDAMYWYRQDPGQGLRLIYYSQIVNDFQKGDIAEGYSVSREKKESFPLTVTSAQKNPTAFYLCASKDISFNQPQHFGDGTRLSIL.

CDR3 nucleotides: TGTGCCAGCAGCTTAGGCGGCGACCCCCGGGTCTACACCTTC. Protein: CASSLGGDPRVYTF. V gene TRBV13 combines with J gene TRBJ1-2; no firm D call. V dropped 0 bases and J dropped 10 bases, with 15 bases sitting between them. Per germline, CDR1 PRHDT and CDR2 FYEKMQ (reference sequence). The CDR3 runs to 14 residues.

To note about this clone: One end of the junction fails to match germline, which may point to a read error. The J gene is TRBJ2-7, the V gene TRBV5-5, with 8 bases fitting TRBD1. Looked up from germline, CDR1 is SGHKS and CDR2 is YYEKEE (reference sequence). The CDR3 is 13 residues long. DNA of the CDR3: TGTGCCAACAGCCGACAGGGGCGTTATGAGCAGTACTTC. Residues: CANSRQGRYEQYF.

V gene TRBV6-5 combines with J gene TRBJ1-2; TRBD1 is a possible D gene (5 bases). Trimming stripped 6 bases from V and 5 bases from J, with 16 bases between. Germline V lookup: CDR1 MNHEY, CDR2 SVGAGI. The length of the CDR3 is 14 residues. The CDR3 reads CASSPSLAGYGYTF. The CDR3 DNA reads as TGTGCCAGCAGCCCGAGCTTAGCAGGGTATGGCTACACCTTC.

This clone was found once. The gene calls are TRBV19 and TRBJ1-1; 10 bases fit TRBD1. This CDR3 is 17 amino acids long. V was clipped by 5 bases and J by 0 bases; unmatched bases: 9. Germline-derived CDR1 and CDR2 are LNHDA and SQIVND (reference sequence). CDR3 in DNA: TGTGCCAGTAGTGCGAAGACAGGGGGCTTCATGAACACTGAAGCTTTCTTT. This codes for CASSAKTGGFMNTEAFF.

This chain links TRBV18 with TRBJ1-1; maybe TRBD1 (6 bases). Trimming shortened V by 3 bases and J by 11 bases, and 16 bases separated the two germline ends. The CDR3 is 13 residues long. CDR1 KGHSH and CDR2 LQKENI come from the germline V gene. CDR3 in DNA: TGTGCCAGCTCACCGCCGTTACAGGGATTGGCTTTCTTT. It specifies CASSPPLQGLAFF.

The rearrangement uses TRBV27 and TRBJ1-5; 7 bases align to TRBD1. The CDR3 contains 16 residues. Germline-derived CDR1 and CDR2 are MNHEY and SMNVEV (reference sequence). V lost 5 bases and J lost 8; bases outside the gene matches: 15. CDR3 loop: CASSTDAGTAVEPQHF. The CDR3 DNA reads as TGTGCCAGCAGTACAGATGCCGGGACAGCAGTTGAGCCCCAGCATTTT.

This clone was counted a single time. The chain recombines TRBV5-1 with TRBJ2-7; 10 bases line up with TRBD2. J was trimmed by 2 bases and V by 0 bases; bases with no gene match: 11. Germline CDR1 reads SGHRS; CDR2 reads YFSETQ. The CDR3 runs 18 residues. In nucleotides, the CDR3 is TGCGCCAGCAGCTTGGCCATAAGCGGGGGGGCCCGGGCCTACGAGCAGTACTTC. It yields the protein CASSLAISGGARAYEQYF.

V gene TRBV5-6 combines with J gene TRBJ2-3; 11 bases line up with TRBD2. The germline V gene encodes CDR1 SGHDT and CDR2 YYEEEE. The junction had 6 bases not matched to a gene; V was cut back by 4 bases and J by 2 bases. This CDR3 has 16 residues. The CDR3 DNA follows: TGTGCCAGCAGCCCCGGGACTAGCGGTTTCACAGATACGCAGTATTTT. Protein: CASSPGTSGFTDTQYF.

The V gene is TRBV19, the J gene TRBJ1-2; 7 bases agree with TRBD1. Looked up from germline, CDR1 is LNHDA and CDR2 is SQIVND (reference sequence). CDR3 length: 12 residues. V shed 5 bases, J shed 12 bases, and the junction held 9 bases outside the gene matches. The CDR3: CASSSRQGLHTF. The CDR3 nucleotides are TGTGCCAGTAGTTCTCGACAGGGCCTGCACACCTTC.

This chain connects TRBV6-5 to TRBJ1-4; no clear D. The germline CDR1 and CDR2 sequences are MNHEY and SVGAGI. The CDR3 extends over 14 amino acids. V shed 7 bases and J shed 8 bases, with 17 bases lying between them. The DNA for the CDR3 is TGTGCCAGCAAACCCGGGGTGTTTGCAGAAAAACTGTTTTTT. This encodes CASKPGVFAEKLFF.

J is TRBJ1-1 and V is TRBV2, with TRBD1 matching over 10 bases. V trimming: 7 bases; J trimming: 1 base; junction bases outside the gene matches: 3. This CDR3 region has 14 residues. Germline CDR1 is SNHLY and CDR2 is FYNNEI. CDR3 coding DNA: TGTGCCAGCATGAGGACAGGGGGGAACACTGAAGCTTTCTTT. Translated, it gives CASMRTGGNTEAFF.

The gene calls are TRBV11-2 and TRBJ2-2; possibly TRBD1 for D (6 bases). V was shortened by 3 bases and J by 7 bases, with 12 bases between the two germline ends. Per the germline V gene, CDR1 is SGHAT and CDR2 is FQNNGV. CDR3 length: 14 amino acids. The CDR3 DNA follows: TGTGCCAGCAGCTTCACAGGGTCTCGCGGGGAGCTGTTTTTT. Amino acids: CASSFTGSRGELFF.